This T cell receptor (beta chain) stems from a study of blood T cells in healthy people across ages. Of note for this clonotype: Its antigen is undetermined.

Overall study results and limits: Roughly linear age-related decline in beta diversity appeared, significant by age about 40. Long-lived donors exceeded aged donors in naive CD4+ cells and diversity.

A second PCR of roughly 7 to 11 cycles used a sample-barcoded 5' primer and a J-beta primer mix. TCRdb processed the 5' RACE reads anew with MiXCR; each CDR3 protein has one entry. The data contain hundreds of thousands of distinct CDR3 sequences, roughly 41% of them singletons. Germline lookup yields CDR1 MNHEY and CDR2 SMNVEV (reference sequence). CDR3 length equals 19 residues. Unmatched junction bases numbered 16, after V lost 3 bases and J lost 2 bases. This sequence was found in a man older than 75 in good health. Sequencing used blood. The chain recombines TRBV27 with TRBJ2-7; TRBD2 matches at 10 bases. CDR3 loop: CASSFYRVAGGPTPYEQYF. In nucleotides, the CDR3 is TGTGCCAGCAGTTTCTACCGGGTAGCGGGAGGCCCCACCCCCTACGAGCAGTACTTC.